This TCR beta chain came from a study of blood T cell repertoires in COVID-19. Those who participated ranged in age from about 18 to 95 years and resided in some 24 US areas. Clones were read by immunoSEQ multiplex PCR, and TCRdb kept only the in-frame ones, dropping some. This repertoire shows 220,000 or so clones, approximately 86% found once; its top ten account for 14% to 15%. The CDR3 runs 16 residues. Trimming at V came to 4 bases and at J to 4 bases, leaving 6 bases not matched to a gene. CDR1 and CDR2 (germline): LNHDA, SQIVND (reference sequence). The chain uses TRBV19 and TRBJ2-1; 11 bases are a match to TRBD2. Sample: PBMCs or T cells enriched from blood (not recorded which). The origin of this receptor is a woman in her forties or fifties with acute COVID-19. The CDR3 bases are TGTGCCAGTAGTACCGCGGGACTAGCGGTATACAATGAGCAGTTCTTC. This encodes CASSTAGLAVYNEQFF.